This T cell receptor (beta chain) was recorded in a study of regulatory T cells in long-lasting Graves disease. Study-wide findings and caveats: With persistent disease, TRBV28, TRBJ1-2 and TRBJ2-5 were the favored segments. Whereas new patients shared some 990 public clonotypes, persistent patients shared more, at a few thousand.

This clonotype was observed a few times. The antigen is not known. The sample's time point: newly diagnosed GD, antithyroid drugs for less than 3 months. From PBMCs, RNA was extracted and then used to make the TCR library. V lost 8 bases to trimming and J lost 9 bases, with 20 bases between them. This CDR3 is 14 amino acids long. Germline values: CDR1 SNHLY, CDR2 FYNNEI. Library construction for TCR beta used iRepertoire HTBI primers and Arm-PCR of CDR3 regions. Each CDR3 protein gets one entry after TCRdb re-called the multiplex PCR reads with MiXCR. The sample holds 400,000 to 450,000 distinct CDR3 sequences, about 15% seen once. These data are also associated with another study on T cells in Graves' hyperthyroidism and ophthalmopathy. From that report: In simple terms, a model built on 13 V-J features told ophthalmopathy apart from stable hyperthyroidism.

The V gene is TRBV2, the J gene TRBJ2-1; the D gene is possibly TRBD2 (5 bases). The starting material was peripheral blood mononuclear cells (PBMCs), obtained at new diagnosis, from a patient treated with antithyroid drugs. The sequence was collected from a woman between 25 and 40 years old with Graves disease. The CDR3 loop reads CASAARLGRVEQFF. The CDR3 DNA reads TGTGCCAGCGCTGCCCGGTTGGGGAGAGTTGAGCAGTTCTTC.